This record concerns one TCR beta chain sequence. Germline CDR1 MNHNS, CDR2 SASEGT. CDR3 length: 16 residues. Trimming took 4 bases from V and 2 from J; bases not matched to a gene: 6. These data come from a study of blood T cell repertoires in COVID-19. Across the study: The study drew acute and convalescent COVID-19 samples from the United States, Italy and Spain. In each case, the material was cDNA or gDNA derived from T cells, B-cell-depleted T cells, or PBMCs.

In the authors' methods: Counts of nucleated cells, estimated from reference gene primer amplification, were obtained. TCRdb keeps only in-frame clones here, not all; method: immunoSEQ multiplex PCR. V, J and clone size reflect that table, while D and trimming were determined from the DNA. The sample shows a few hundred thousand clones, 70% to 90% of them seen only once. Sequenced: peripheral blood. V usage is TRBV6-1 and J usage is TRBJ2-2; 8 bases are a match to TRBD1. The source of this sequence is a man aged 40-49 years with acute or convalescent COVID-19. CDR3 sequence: CASSVNTGGNTGELFF. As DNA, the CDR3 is TGTGCCAGCAGTGTTAATACAGGGGGTAACACCGGGGAGCTGTTTTTT.